This TCR beta chain was captured by sequencing in a study of tumor and adjacent non-tumor tissue in lung cancer. At the level of the study: Patients comprised 12 adenocarcinoma, a couple of squamous cell carcinoma and 1 small cell lung cancer. Study-wide findings and caveats: TCR diversity was significantly greater in tumor than normal lung tissue.

The CDR3 has 11 residues. Trimming removed 6 bases at V and 5 bases at J, with 8 bases between. No cell sorting was done before RNA was extracted from the tissue. Distant lung tissue was collected more than 3 cm away from the tumor edge. Between August and November 2014, newly diagnosed, chemotherapy-naive lung cancer patients underwent thoracic surgery in China. Concerning this clonotype itself: Its antigen is still unknown.

A modified ARM-PCR protocol with three rounds of nested PCR amplified TCRbeta. A single record per CDR3 protein comes from TCRdb applying MiXCR to the multiplex PCR reads. The sample includes about 90,000 distinct CDR3 sequences, around three quarters of them seen just once. V and J are TRBV12-3 or TRBV12-4 and TRBJ2-7; D is uncertain. The receptor was isolated from a woman between 50 and 59 years old with non-small cell lung cancer. What was sequenced was distant non-tumor lung tissue. The CDR3: CASRSHNEQYF. The CDR3 DNA follows: TGTGCCAGCAGGTCCCACAACGAGCAGTACTTC.